A selection of T cell receptor beta chains follows, all from one sample in a study of radiotherapy plus CTLA-4 blockade in lung cancer. Clones were read by immunoSEQ multiplex PCR, and TCRdb kept only the in-frame ones, dropping some. Of 75,000 or so clones in the sample, around 80% were seen once. The input for sequencing was peripheral blood, taken from a patient treated with radiotherapy plus ipilimumab. The source is a human donor with non-small cell lung cancer who had a complete response to radiotherapy plus ipilimumab. CDR3s include the opening cysteine and the closing phenylalanine or tryptophan. Fields, in order: J gene, D gene, V gene, clone size, CDR3 DNA, CDR3 protein. The D gene is left open where the match is weak. For some rows the clone size is stated as once, few or many, or as a class when expanded; others skip it.

j_call: TRBJ1-2
d_call: NA
v_call: TRBV6-1
clone_size: NA
cdr3_nt: TGTGCCAGCTGGCAGGGAAACTATGGCTACACCTTC
cdr3_aa: CASWQGNYGYTF

j_call: TRBJ1-5
d_call: TRBD1
v_call: TRBV6-6
clone_size: NA
cdr3_nt: TGTGCCAGCAGTCGCGGGACAGGGCTTAATCAGCCCCAGCATTTT
cdr3_aa: CASSRGTGLNQPQHF

j_call: TRBJ2-7
d_call: TRBD1
v_call: TRBV6-1
clone_size: NA
cdr3_nt: TGTGCCAGCAGTGAAGTACAGGGGCGATACGAGCAGTACTTC
cdr3_aa: CASSEVQGRYEQYF

j_call: TRBJ2-7
d_call: NA
v_call: TRBV6-5
clone_size: NA
cdr3_nt: TGTGCCAGCAGTTACGGCGGGACCTACGAGCAGTACTTC
cdr3_aa: CASSYGGTYEQYF

j_call: TRBJ1-2
d_call: NA
v_call: TRBV19
clone_size: NA
cdr3_nt: TGTGCCAGTAACGCCGGAGGATGGGGTCAGCCATATGGCTACACCTTC
cdr3_aa: CASNAGGWGQPYGYTF

j_call: TRBJ2-1
d_call: NA
v_call: TRBV20-1
clone_size: NA
cdr3_nt: TGCAGTGCTAGGCTCAATGAGCAGTTCTTC
cdr3_aa: CSARLNEQFF

j_call: TRBJ2-5
d_call: NA
v_call: TRBV10-2
clone_size: few
cdr3_nt: TGCGCCAGCAGTGAGACAGACCAAGAGACCCAGTACTTC
cdr3_aa: CASSETDQETQYF

j_call: TRBJ1-6
d_call: TRBD1
v_call: TRBV4-1
clone_size: NA
cdr3_nt: TGCGCCAGCAGCCAGAGGACAGGGAATAATTCACCCCTCCACTTT
cdr3_aa: CASSQRTGNNSPLHF

j_call: TRBJ2-7
d_call: NA
v_call: TRBV5-5
clone_size: NA
cdr3_nt: TGTGCCAGCAGCTTGCGAGCGGCTTCCTACGAGCAGTACTTC
cdr3_aa: CASSLRAASYEQYF

j_call: TRBJ1-4
d_call: NA
v_call: TRBV5-5
clone_size: NA
cdr3_nt: TGTGCCAGCAGCACGGGACAACTCGCAACTAATGAAAAACTGTTTTTT
cdr3_aa: CASSTGQLATNEKLFF

j_call: TRBJ2-7
d_call: TRBD1
v_call: TRBV6-4
clone_size: few
cdr3_nt: TGTGCCACCCACCTGTCGGGACAGCGCTACGAGCAGTACTTC
cdr3_aa: CATHLSGQRYEQYF

j_call: TRBJ1-1
d_call: TRBD1
v_call: TRBV5-5
clone_size: NA
cdr3_nt: TGTGCCAGCAGCTGGATCAGGGGGAGAGGAACTGAAGCTTTCTTT
cdr3_aa: CASSWIRGRGTEAFF

j_call: TRBJ2-7
d_call: TRBD1
v_call: TRBV5-1
clone_size: NA
cdr3_nt: TGCGCCAGCAGCCCACCTCTCCGGGACAGGGGGCGCTACGAGCAGTACTTC
cdr3_aa: CASSPPLRDRGRYEQYF

j_call: TRBJ2-1
d_call: NA
v_call: TRBV2
clone_size: NA
cdr3_nt: TGTGCCAGCACCGGAAACTCCTACAATGAGCAGTTCTTC
cdr3_aa: CASTGNSYNEQFF

j_call: TRBJ1-1
d_call: NA
v_call: TRBV2
clone_size: NA
cdr3_nt: TGTGCCAGCAGTGAAGGGGGGACGGTGAACACTGAAGCTTTCTTT
cdr3_aa: CASSEGGTVNTEAFF

j_call: TRBJ2-2
d_call: NA
v_call: TRBV11-3
clone_size: NA
cdr3_nt: TGTGCCAGCAGCTTACTGGGATTGGGCACCGGGGAGCTGTTTTTT
cdr3_aa: CASSLLGLGTGELFF

j_call: TRBJ1-1
d_call: TRBD1
v_call: TRBV29-1
clone_size: NA
cdr3_nt: TGCAGCGTTTTGGGGTTGGGGCAGGGGGTCAACACTGAAGCTTTCTTT
cdr3_aa: CSVLGLGQGVNTEAFF

j_call: TRBJ1-4
d_call: NA
v_call: TRBV18
clone_size: NA
cdr3_nt: TGTGCCAGCTCACCCCCAGGTCCTGAAAAACTGTTTTTT
cdr3_aa: CASSPPGPEKLFF

j_call: TRBJ1-1
d_call: TRBD1
v_call: TRBV7-9
clone_size: NA
cdr3_nt: TGTGCCAGCACCCCTATAACGGCGGGACAGGGACAGTACTTCACTGAAGCTTTCTTT
cdr3_aa: CASTPITAGQGQYFTEAFF

j_call: TRBJ2-7
d_call: NA
v_call: TRBV21-1
clone_size: NA
cdr3_nt: TGTGCCAGCAGCCGAGGGTGGGCAGGGAGTTGGGAGCAGTACTTC
cdr3_aa: CASSRGWAGSWEQYF

j_call: TRBJ1-5
d_call: NA
v_call: TRBV6-1
clone_size: NA
cdr3_nt: TGTGCCAGCAGCCCCAGAGCAGGAGGCTTCTGGCCCCAGCATTTT
cdr3_aa: CASSPRAGGFWPQHF

j_call: TRBJ1-5
d_call: NA
v_call: TRBV9
clone_size: NA
cdr3_nt: TGTGCCAGCAGCGTAGGAGGACCCGATAGCAATCAGCCCCAGCATTTT
cdr3_aa: CASSVGGPDSNQPQHF

j_call: TRBJ1-2
d_call: NA
v_call: TRBV6-5
clone_size: NA
cdr3_nt: TGTGCCAGCAGGGCCGGGGCCGGCTATGGCTACACCTTC
cdr3_aa: CASRAGAGYGYTF

j_call: TRBJ2-3
d_call: NA
v_call: TRBV21-1
clone_size: few
cdr3_nt: NA
cdr3_aa: CASSARLAGVGRGTDTQYF

j_call: TRBJ1-5
d_call: NA
v_call: TRBV27
clone_size: NA
cdr3_nt: TGTGCCAGCAGTTTTGCCGGGACACATAGCAATCAGCCCCAGCATTTT
cdr3_aa: CASSFAGTHSNQPQHF

j_call: TRBJ2-5
d_call: TRBD2
v_call: TRBV19
clone_size: NA
cdr3_nt: TGTGCCAGTAGTATAGGAGGCGGGAGGGCCGACCAAGAGACCCAGTACTTC
cdr3_aa: CASSIGGGRADQETQYF

j_call: TRBJ2-2
d_call: NA
v_call: TRBV5-1
clone_size: NA
cdr3_nt: TGCGCCAGCAGTTCCGGGACTGGGAACACCGGGGAGCTGTTTTTT
cdr3_aa: CASSSGTGNTGELFF

j_call: TRBJ2-1
d_call: NA
v_call: TRBV5-1
clone_size: NA
cdr3_nt: TGCGCCAGCAGCTTGGCCGACGCGTCTTACAATGAGCAGTTCTTC
cdr3_aa: CASSLADASYNEQFF

j_call: TRBJ1-2
d_call: TRBD1
v_call: TRBV7-9
clone_size: NA
cdr3_nt: TGTGCCAGCAGCACGACAGGGGCGTCCTATGGCTACACCTTC
cdr3_aa: CASSTTGASYGYTF

j_call: TRBJ2-1
d_call: NA
v_call: TRBV7-6
clone_size: NA
cdr3_nt: TGTGCCAGCAGCTTAAGAGGTGGGGGGCTATACAATGAGCAGTTCTTC
cdr3_aa: CASSLRGGGLYNEQFF

j_call: TRBJ1-2
d_call: NA
v_call: TRBV7-8
clone_size: NA
cdr3_nt: TGTGCCAGCAGCTTAGGGCAGGGGCGGGATGGTGGCTACACCTTC
cdr3_aa: CASSLGQGRDGGYTF

j_call: TRBJ1-3
d_call: NA
v_call: TRBV18
clone_size: few
cdr3_nt: TGTGCCAGCTCACCGACGGCTAATCCTGACTCTGGAAACACCATATATTTT
cdr3_aa: CASSPTANPDSGNTIYF

j_call: TRBJ1-5
d_call: TRBD1
v_call: TRBV12-5
clone_size: NA
cdr3_nt: TGTGCTAGTGGTCCAGGGGGTCGCAATCAGCCCCAGCATTTT
cdr3_aa: CASGPGGRNQPQHF

j_call: TRBJ1-5
d_call: NA
v_call: TRBV15
clone_size: NA
cdr3_nt: TGTGCCACCAGCAGGGATGGGAGAGGGAGGTACCAGCCCCAGCATTTT
cdr3_aa: CATSRDGRGRYQPQHF

j_call: TRBJ2-2
d_call: NA
v_call: TRBV10-3
clone_size: once
cdr3_nt: TGTGCCATCAGTGAGTCCCCGGGGCTAACGAACACCGGGGAGCTGTTTTTT
cdr3_aa: CAISESPGLTNTGELFF

j_call: TRBJ2-7
d_call: TRBD1
v_call: TRBV28
clone_size: once
cdr3_nt: TGTGCCAGCAGTTCACGACAGGGGAGCGAGCAGTACTTC
cdr3_aa: CASSSRQGSEQYF

j_call: TRBJ1-5
d_call: NA
v_call: TRBV6-5
clone_size: NA
cdr3_nt: TGTGCCAGCAGTTTCCTTGGCGTTAATCAGCCCCAGCATTTT
cdr3_aa: CASSFLGVNQPQHF

j_call: TRBJ2-3
d_call: NA
v_call: TRBV7-2
clone_size: NA
cdr3_nt: TGTGCCAGCAGCTTAACAGATACGCAGTATTTT
cdr3_aa: CASSLTDTQYF

j_call: TRBJ2-7
d_call: NA
v_call: TRBV5-1
clone_size: NA
cdr3_nt: TGCGCCAGCAGACCCGGGACGGCTAACGGTCACGAGCAGTACTTC
cdr3_aa: CASRPGTANGHEQYF

j_call: TRBJ1-2
d_call: NA
v_call: TRBV20-1
clone_size: once
cdr3_nt: TGCAGTGCTAGGAAGACCAACTACACCTTC
cdr3_aa: CSARKTNYTF

j_call: TRBJ1-1
d_call: NA
v_call: TRBV5-8
clone_size: few
cdr3_nt: TGTGCCAGCAGCTTGGCCGGTACACGGAACACTGAAGCTTTCTTT
cdr3_aa: CASSLAGTRNTEAFF